The subject of this entry is one T cell receptor beta chain. Original processing methods: Reference gene primer amplification gave estimated nucleated cell counts. The assay was immunoSEQ multiplex PCR, and TCRdb's table has in-frame clones only and misses some. The D gene and trimming were derived from the DNA, and the V and J assignments and clone size from that table. This sample has 150,000 or so clones; roughly four fifths occur once, and the top ten carry more than 9.5%. This entry is derived from a study of blood T cell repertoires in COVID-19. Study overall: Sample material is recorded as cDNA or gDNA derived from T cells, B-cell-depleted T cells, or PBMCs.

The source is a man between 60 and 70 years old with active or convalescent COVID-19. The sequencing input was peripheral blood.

The CDR3 is CASSYERGYTEAFF. CDR3 DNA sequence: TGTGCCAGCAGTTACGAAAGGGGATACACTGAAGCTTTCTTT. The chain employs TRBV6-5 and TRBJ1-1; possible D gene TRBD1, 5 bases. This CDR3 has 14 residues. Trimming removed 2 bases from V and 3 bases from J, with 10 bases in between. The V gene's germline CDR1 is MNHEY and CDR2 SVGAGI.